The clone carrying this T cell receptor (beta chain) was observed at least ten times. The entry originates in a study of regulatory T cells in long-lasting Graves disease. The wider study: Duration of antithyroid drug therapy among newly diagnosed Graves' patients was under 3 months.

Time point described: newly diagnosed GD, antithyroid drugs for less than 3 months. The TCR library was made from RNA that had been extracted from PBMCs in TRIzol. This CDR3 has 13 amino acids. Germline CDR1 SQVTM, CDR2 ANQGSEA. V was shortened by 5 bases and J by 1 base, with 10 bases between the two germline ends. Sequencing libraries for TCR beta were prepared with iRepertoire HTBI primers and Arm-PCR of CDR3 regions. TCRdb re-analysed the multiplex PCR reads in MiXCR, keeping a single row per CDR3 protein. This sample has roughly 380,000 distinct CDR3 sequences, with 16% found just once. The sample also formed part of further work on T cells in Graves' hyperthyroidism and ophthalmopathy. This second study says: Graves' hyperthyroidism was deemed stable given no ophthalmopathy progression within 18 months. First-round RT-PCR with HTBI primers amplified the TCR CDR3 region.

Material: peripheral blood mononuclear cells (PBMCs), obtained at new diagnosis, from a patient treated with antithyroid drugs. The rearrangement joins TRBV29-1 to TRBJ2-3; D is possibly TRBD1 (6 bases). The receptor was isolated from a man aged 40-55 years with Graves disease. The CDR3 is CSVTEGGTDTQYF. CDR3 nucleotide sequence: TGCAGCGTTACAGAGGGGGGCACAGATACGCAGTATTTT.